These T cell receptor beta chains were read from a single sample in a study of OX40 agonist ivuxolimab in advanced cancers. Here immunoSEQ multiplex PCR was the method, and the copy in TCRdb shows in-frame clones only, minus some. The sample includes about 94,000 clones, roughly 87% of them seen just once. Sequencing used CD4+ or CD8+ T cells sorted from blood, obtained in a trial of the OX40 agonist ivuxolimab. The receptors derive from an adult with an advanced solid tumor such as melanoma, head and neck, liver or kidney cancer. Each CDR3 is given with its conserved first and last residue. A D gene is named only where the DNA matches it firmly. A clone size is listed for some rows: how often the clone was seen (once, few, many), or a class if it is expanded.

NA,13,TRBV11-2,TRBJ2-7,TRBD1,TGTGCCAGCAGCCCGACAGGGGCTCACGAGCAGTACTTC,CASSPTGAHEQYF
NA,14,TRBV10-1,TRBJ2-5,NA,TGCGCCAGCAGTGAGTCTTCCCAGCAAGAGACCCAGTACTTC,CASSESSQQETQYF
NA,14,TRBV27,TRBJ1-2,TRBD1,TGTGCCAGCAGTTTGTCCGGACAGGGTTATGGCTACACCTTC,CASSLSGQGYGYTF
NA,12,TRBV6-5,TRBJ2-7,TRBD1,TGTGCCGGACAGGGATGGAAAGGCGAGCAGTACTTC,CAGQGWKGEQYF
NA,13,TRBV6-6,TRBJ1-1,NA,TGTGCCAGCTCGGTTGGAGATAACACTGAAGCTTTCTTT,CASSVGDNTEAFF
NA,13,TRBV10-3,TRBJ2-3,NA,TGTGCCATCACTAAAAGTCGGACAGATACGCAGTATTTT,CAITKSRTDTQYF
NA,13,TRBV16,TRBJ2-2,NA,TGTGCCAGCAGCCAACATCAAACCGGGGAGCTGTTTTTT,CASSQHQTGELFF
NA,18,TRBV6-1,TRBJ2-7,TRBD2,TGTGCCAGCAGTGAAGCGCTTCTAGCGGGGGGTAAGAACTACGAGCAGTACTTC,CASSEALLAGGKNYEQYF
NA,16,TRBV7-2,TRBJ2-1,TRBD2,TGTGCCAGCAGCTTAGTGGATCTAGCGGTTACCAATGAGCAGTTCTTC,CASSLVDLAVTNEQFF
few,12,TRBV12-5,TRBJ1-1,TRBD1,TGTGCTAGTGGTGGACAGGAACTTGAAGCTTTCTTT,CASGGQELEAFF
NA,14,TRBV5-1,TRBJ1-4,NA,TGCGCCAGCAGCTTGTGGGGGAATAATGAAAAACTGTTTTTT,CASSLWGNNEKLFF
NA,14,TRBV6-6,TRBJ2-5,TRBD2,TGTGCCAGCACCCGAGGACTAGCGGCGGAGACCCAGTACTTC,CASTRGLAAETQYF
NA,15,TRBV19,TRBJ2-1,NA,TGTGCCAGTAGTATAGGGGGCAGTGTGTGGAATGAGCAGTTCTTC,CASSIGGSVWNEQFF
once,11,TRBV5-1,TRBJ2-5,NA,TGCGCCAGCAGTCGGCAAGAGACCCAGTACTTC,CASSRQETQYF
NA,15,TRBV2,TRBJ2-3,NA,TGTGCCAGCAGTCCCTCAGGGCTAAGCACAGATACGCAGTATTTT,CASSPSGLSTDTQYF
NA,19,TRBV7-6,TRBJ2-3,TRBD2,TGTGCCAGCAGCTTAGCGGTTACCGGCGGGGGGGCGAGGTCAGATACGCAGTATTTT,CASSLAVTGGGARSDTQYF
NA,15,TRBV11-3,TRBJ1-5,TRBD1,TGTGCCAGCAGCTTGGACAGGGGTAGCAATCAGCCCCAGCATTTT,CASSLDRGSNQPQHF
NA,17,TRBV30,TRBJ1-4,NA,TGTGCCTGGACCGGAGGGGCGCCCGTTCCAACTAATGAAAAACTGTTTTTT,CAWTGGAPVPTNEKLFF
NA,10,TRBV28,TRBJ1-5,NA,TGTGCCAGCTCAAATCAGCCCCAGCATTTT,CASSNQPQHF
NA,13,TRBV5-4,TRBJ1-2,NA,TGTGCCAGCAGCTTCGCCGGGGGTGATGGCTACACCTTC,CASSFAGGDGYTF
NA,15,TRBV6-5,TRBJ2-6,NA,TGTGCCAGCAGTTACTCAGTCTCTGGGGCCAACGTCCTGACTTTC,CASSYSVSGANVLTF
once,17,TRBV9,TRBJ2-1,NA,TGTGCCAGCAGCGTAGCTCTGCGGGTCAGCTCCTACAATGAGCAGTTCTTC,CASSVALRVSSYNEQFF
NA,18,TRBV5-8,TRBJ2-1,NA,TGTGCCAGCAGCTTCCAGCCATCGACCCAGCGAGCCTACAATGAGCAGTTCTTC,CASSFQPSTQRAYNEQFF
NA,17,TRBV2,TRBJ2-5,TRBD2,TGTGCCAGCAGGGCGGGGGAGTCTGGACTAGTGCAAGAGACCCAGTACTTC,CASRAGESGLVQETQYF
NA,15,TRBV9,TRBJ2-3,NA,TGTGCCAGCAGCGTAGCTTTGCTAGCTGCAGATACGCAGTATTTT,CASSVALLAADTQYF
NA,15,TRBV6-5,TRBJ2-3,NA,TGTGCCAGCAGCCTGAGGGGGGGTAGCACAGATACGCAGTATTTT,CASSLRGGSTDTQYF
NA,14,TRBV7-8,TRBJ2-1,NA,TGTGCCAGCAGCTTGACCCGAACCTACAATGAGCAGTTCTTC,CASSLTRTYNEQFF
NA,13,TRBV10-3,TRBJ1-6,NA,TGTGCCGCGCGGGGGCTTTTACGGTCACCCCTCCACTTT,CAARGLLRSPLHF
few,13,TRBV30,TRBJ1-1,NA,TGTGCCTGGAGTGTACACAAGAACACTGAAGCTTTCTTT,CAWSVHKNTEAFF
once,16,TRBV18,TRBJ1-4,TRBD1,TGTGCCAGCTCACCACCGGGACAGCTGGGTAATGAAAAACTGTTTTTT,CASSPPGQLGNEKLFF
NA,14,TRBV5-1,TRBJ1-1,TRBD1,TGCGCCAGCAGCAGACAGGGGGCGCCGGATGAAGCTTTCTTT,CASSRQGAPDEAFF
NA,15,TRBV5-1,TRBJ2-7,TRBD2,TGCGCCAGCAGCCTCATGAGCGGGGATTCCTACGAGCAGTACTTC,CASSLMSGDSYEQYF
NA,16,TRBV1,TRBJ1-2,NA,TGCACCAGCAGTTGGCCTAGTGTGCGAAAGACCTATGGCTACACCTTC,CTSSWPSVRKTYGYTF
few,14,TRBV6-1,TRBJ2-2,NA,TGTGCCTCCCGGAACAGGGCGAACACCGGGGAGCTGTTTTTT,CASRNRANTGELFF
NA,16,TRBV11-2,TRBJ2-5,NA,TGTGCCAGCAGCCTTAACCCCAGGGCCCGACGAGAGACCCAGTACTTC,CASSLNPRARRETQYF
NA,14,TRBV15,TRBJ2-3,NA,TGTGCCACCAGCAGAGATGAGGTCGTGGATACGCAGTATTTT,CATSRDEVVDTQYF
NA,20,TRBV4-3,TRBJ2-6,TRBD1,TGCGCCAGCAGCCAAGAAACCATCCGAGACAGGGATCCTGGGGCCAACGTCCTGACTTTC,CASSQETIRDRDPGANVLTF
NA,18,TRBV7-6,TRBJ2-1,TRBD2,TGTGCCAGCAGCCCAGCTAGGCTAGCGGGGGGGCGGCTACATGAGCAGTTCTTC,CASSPARLAGGRLHEQFF
NA,13,TRBV11-3,TRBJ2-2,NA,TGTGCCAGCAGCTTACGGGGTCCCGGGGAGCTGTTTTTT,CASSLRGPGELFF
NA,17,TRBV5-8,TRBJ2-6,TRBD1,TGTGCCAGCAGCACTGGACAGGGATCGGATGGGGCCAACGTCCTGACTTTC,CASSTGQGSDGANVLTF
NA,15,TRBV18,TRBJ1-1,NA,TGTGCCAGCTCATCGCGACAGGACCCGGACACTGAAGCTTTCTTT,CASSSRQDPDTEAFF
NA,9,TRBV27,TRBJ1-5,NA,TGTGCCACCAATCAGCCCCAGCATTTT,CATNQPQHF
once,14,TRBV5-1,TRBJ1-1,TRBD1,TGCGCCAGCAGCCCCGGGACAGCCTTGGCTGAAGCTTTCTTT,CASSPGTALAEAFF
NA,13,TRBV6-5,TRBJ2-7,TRBD1,TGTGCCAGCAGTACCGTTTCAGGGGGCGAGCAGTACTTC,CASSTVSGGEQYF
NA,16,TRBV6-1,TRBJ2-1,TRBD2,TGTGCCAGCAGTGGGACTAGCGGGGGTAACTACAATGAGCAGTTCTTC,CASSGTSGGNYNEQFF
NA,13,TRBV6-5,TRBJ1-5,NA,TGTGCCGTGGGCAGGGGAGGCAATCAGCCCCAGCATTTT,CAVGRGGNQPQHF
NA,12,TRBV5-1,TRBJ1-1,NA,TGCGCCAGCAGCTTGGCGGACACTGAAGCTTTCTTT,CASSLADTEAFF
NA,17,TRBV2,TRBJ1-1,TRBD1,TGTGCCAGCAGTGCCGAGACAGGGAGGATGGCTGGCACTGAAGCTTTCTTT,CASSAETGRMAGTEAFF
NA,15,TRBV5-1,TRBJ1-1,NA,TGCGCCAGCAGCTTTCAACCAGGTGTGAACACTGAAGCTTTCTTT,CASSFQPGVNTEAFF
NA,17,TRBV4-1,TRBJ2-3,TRBD2,TGCGCCAGCAGCCATGGAGGCGGGGGGTTTAGCACAGATACGCAGTATTTT,CASSHGGGGFSTDTQYF
NA,17,TRBV11-2,TRBJ1-4,NA,TGTGCCAGCAGCTTAGCTAGGGCCCCGGGGGCAGGCGAAAAACTGTTTTTT,CASSLARAPGAGEKLFF
few,14,TRBV11-2,TRBJ1-6,TRBD1,TGTGCCAGCAGAGGACAGGCTAATAATTCACCCCTCCACTTT,CASRGQANNSPLHF
NA,15,TRBV15,TRBJ1-1,TRBD1,TGTGCCACCAGCAGACCAGGGACAGGGAACACTGAAGCTTTCTTT,CATSRPGTGNTEAFF
NA,14,TRBV11-2,TRBJ1-4,NA,TGTGCCAGCAGCTTATGGGGCGGTAATGAAAAACTGTTTTTT,CASSLWGGNEKLFF